The entry below describes one T cell receptor (beta chain). Primers for the PCR totalled 60 Vbeta and 13 Jbeta. Authors' processing steps: The count from a later analysis was roughly 80 million unique TCR beta chains, 9.5 million to 13 million of them shared. Sequencing was performed with immunoSEQ multiplex PCR; in TCRdb, only in-frame clones are kept and a portion is missing. Clone size and V and J calls were adopted from that table, with D and trimming inferred from the DNA. The sample holds around 76,000 clones. This CDR3 spans 13 amino acids. Germline assignment: CDR1 GTSNPN and CDR2 SVGIG (reference sequence). Trimming at V came to 4 bases and at J to 7 bases, leaving 7 bases not matched to a gene. This sample is drawn from a study of cytomegalovirus exposure and HLA in healthy donors. Background on the study: Findings of an earlier analysis included 117 million unique TCR beta sequences from roughly 180 million T cells.

The sequencing input was PBMCs. This receptor was identified in a man in his forties in good health and CMV-seronegative. The chain links TRBV30 to TRBJ1-1; 9 nucleotides align to TRBD1. As DNA, the CDR3 is TGTGCCTGGACCCGGGGACAGGGTCTTGAAGCTTTCTTT. As protein: CAWTRGQGLEAFF. The whole variable domain, filled in from reference TRBV30 and TRBJ1-1, reads SQTIHQWPATLVQPVGSPLSLECTVEGTSNPNLYWYRQAAGRGLQLLFYSVGIGQISSEVPQNLSASRPQDRQFILSSKKLLLSDSGFYLCAWTRGQGLEAFFGQGTRLTVV.